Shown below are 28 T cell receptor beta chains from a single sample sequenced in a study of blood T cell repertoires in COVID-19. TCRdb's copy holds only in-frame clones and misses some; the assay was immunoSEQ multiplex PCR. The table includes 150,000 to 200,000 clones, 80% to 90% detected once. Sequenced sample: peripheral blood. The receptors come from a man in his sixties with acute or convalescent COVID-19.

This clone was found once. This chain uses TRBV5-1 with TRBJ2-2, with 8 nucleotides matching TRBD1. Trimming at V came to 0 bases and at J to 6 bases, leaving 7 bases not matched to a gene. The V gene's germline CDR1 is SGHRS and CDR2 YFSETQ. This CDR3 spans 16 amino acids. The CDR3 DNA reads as TGCGCCAGCAGCTTGGTTCCAGGGGGCAATTCCGGGGAGCTGTTTTTT. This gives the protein CASSLVPGGNSGELFF.

CDR3 loop: CASSEGAQANYGYTF. CDR3 DNA sequence: TGTGCCAGCAGTGAGGGGGCCCAAGCAAACTATGGCTACACCTTC. The rearrangement links TRBV6-1 to TRBJ1-2; tentatively, D is TRBD1 (6 bases). Trimming removed 3 bases at V and 2 bases at J, with 13 bases between. From germline, CDR1 is MNHNS and CDR2 SASEGT. This CDR3 has 15 amino acids.

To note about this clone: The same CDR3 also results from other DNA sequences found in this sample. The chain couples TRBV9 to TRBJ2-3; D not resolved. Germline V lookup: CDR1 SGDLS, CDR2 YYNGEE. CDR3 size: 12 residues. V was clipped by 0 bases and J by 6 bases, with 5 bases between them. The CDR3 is CASSVAGDTQYF. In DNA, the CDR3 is TGTGCCAGCAGCGTAGCCGGGGATACGCAGTATTTT.

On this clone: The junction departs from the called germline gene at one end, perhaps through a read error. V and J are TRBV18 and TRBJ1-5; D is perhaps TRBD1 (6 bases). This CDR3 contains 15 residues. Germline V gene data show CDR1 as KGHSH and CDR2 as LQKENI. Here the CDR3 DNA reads TGTGCCAGCTCACCAGGGGGCGGGGGCGGCCAGCCTCAGCATTTT. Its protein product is CASSPGGGGGQPQHF.

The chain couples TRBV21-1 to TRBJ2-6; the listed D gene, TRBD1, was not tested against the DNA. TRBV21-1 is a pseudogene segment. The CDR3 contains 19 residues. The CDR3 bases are TGTGCCAGCAGCAAAGGTACAGGTCCCCCACAATCTGGGGCCAACGTCCTGACTTTC. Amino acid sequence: CASSKGTGPPQSGANVLTF.

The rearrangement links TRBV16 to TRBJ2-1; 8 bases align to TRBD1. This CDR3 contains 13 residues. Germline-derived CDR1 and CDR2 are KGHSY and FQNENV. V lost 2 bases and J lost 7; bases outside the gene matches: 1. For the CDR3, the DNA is TGTGCCAGCAGCCAAACAGGGGGGAATGAGCAGTTCTTC. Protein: CASSQTGGNEQFF.

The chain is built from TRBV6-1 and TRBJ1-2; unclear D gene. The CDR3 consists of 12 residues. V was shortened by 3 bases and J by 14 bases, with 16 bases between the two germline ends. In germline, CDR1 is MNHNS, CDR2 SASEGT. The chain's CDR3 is CASSDLRSAYTF. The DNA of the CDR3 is TGTGCCAGCAGTGACCTGCGGAGTGCCTATACCTTC.

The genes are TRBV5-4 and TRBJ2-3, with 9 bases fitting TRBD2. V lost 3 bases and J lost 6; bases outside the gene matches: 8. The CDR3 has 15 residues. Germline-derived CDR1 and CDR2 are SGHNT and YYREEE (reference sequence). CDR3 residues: CASSYGLAFPDTQYF. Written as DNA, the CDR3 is TGTGCCAGCAGCTACGGACTAGCGTTTCCGGATACGCAGTATTTT.

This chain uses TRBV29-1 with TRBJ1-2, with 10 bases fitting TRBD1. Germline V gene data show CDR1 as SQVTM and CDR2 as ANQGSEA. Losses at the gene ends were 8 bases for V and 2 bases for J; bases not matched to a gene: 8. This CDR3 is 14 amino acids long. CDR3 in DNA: TGCAGCTTTGGGACAGGGGAAGGGAACTATGGCTACACCTTC. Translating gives CSFGTGEGNYGYTF.

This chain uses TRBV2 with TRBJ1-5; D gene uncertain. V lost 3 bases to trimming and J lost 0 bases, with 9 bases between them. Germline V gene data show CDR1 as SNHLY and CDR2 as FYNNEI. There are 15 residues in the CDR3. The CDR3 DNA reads TGTGCCAGCAGTGACCAGGCCTCTAGCAATCAGCCCCAGCATTTT. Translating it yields CASSDQASSNQPQHF.

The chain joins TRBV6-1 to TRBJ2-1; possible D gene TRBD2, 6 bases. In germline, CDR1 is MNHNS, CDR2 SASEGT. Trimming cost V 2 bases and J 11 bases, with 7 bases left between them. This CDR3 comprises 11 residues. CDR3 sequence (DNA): TGTGCCAGCAGTGAACTAGCGCAGCAGTTCTTC. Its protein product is CASSELAQQFF.

This CDR3 reads CASSFRGTYEQYF. The CDR3 nucleotides are TGTGCCAGCAGTTTTCGCGGCACCTACGAGCAGTACTTC. J is TRBJ2-7 and V is TRBV28; D call uncertain. Germline CDR1 and CDR2: MDHEN and SYDVKM. V shed 3 bases and J shed 2 bases, with 8 bases lying between them. The CDR3 is made up of 13 amino acids. The full variable domain, rest sourced from reference TRBV28 and TRBJ2-7, is DVKVTQSSRYLVKRTGEKVFLECVQDMDHENMFWYRQDPGLGLRLIYFSYDVKMKEKGDIPEGYSVSREKKERFSLILESASTNQTSMYLCASSFRGTYEQYFGPGTRLTVT.

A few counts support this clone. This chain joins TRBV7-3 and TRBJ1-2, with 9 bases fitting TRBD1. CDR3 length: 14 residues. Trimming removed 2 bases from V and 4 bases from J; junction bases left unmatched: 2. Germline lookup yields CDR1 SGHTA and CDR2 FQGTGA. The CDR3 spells CASSLDRGTYGYTF. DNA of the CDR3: TGTGCCAGCAGCTTAGACAGGGGGACCTATGGCTACACCTTC.

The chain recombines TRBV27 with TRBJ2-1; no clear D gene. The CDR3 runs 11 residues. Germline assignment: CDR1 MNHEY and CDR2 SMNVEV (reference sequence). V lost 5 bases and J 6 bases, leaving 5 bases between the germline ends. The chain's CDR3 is CASSLSNEQFF. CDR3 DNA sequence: TGTGCCAGCAGTCTAAGCAATGAGCAGTTCTTC.

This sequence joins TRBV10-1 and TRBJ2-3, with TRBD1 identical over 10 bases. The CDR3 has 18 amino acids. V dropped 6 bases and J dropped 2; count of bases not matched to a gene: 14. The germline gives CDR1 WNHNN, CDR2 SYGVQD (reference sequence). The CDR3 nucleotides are TGCGCCAGCAGAAGCCCGGGACAGGGGAACCCCGTCACAGATACGCAGTATTTT. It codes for CASRSPGQGNPVTDTQYF.

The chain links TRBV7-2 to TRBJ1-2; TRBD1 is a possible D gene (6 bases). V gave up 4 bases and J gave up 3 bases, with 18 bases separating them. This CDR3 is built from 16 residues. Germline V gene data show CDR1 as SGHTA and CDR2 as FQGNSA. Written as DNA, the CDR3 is TGTGCCAGCAGCTCTGCGACAGGTACTGTCTACTATGGCTACACCTTC. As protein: CASSSATGTVYYGYTF. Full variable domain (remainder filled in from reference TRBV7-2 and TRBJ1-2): GAGVSQSPSNKVTEKGKDVELRCDPISGHTALYWYRQSLGQGLEFLIYFQGNSAPDKSGLPSDRFSAERTGGSVSTLTIQRTQQEDSAVYLCASSSATGTVYYGYTFGSGTRLTVV.

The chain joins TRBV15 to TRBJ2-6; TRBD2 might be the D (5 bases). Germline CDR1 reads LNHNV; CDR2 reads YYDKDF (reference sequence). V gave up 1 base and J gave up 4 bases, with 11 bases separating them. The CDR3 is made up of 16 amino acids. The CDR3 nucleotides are TGTGCCACCAGCAGAGGGCCTGGGAGAGGGGCCAACGTCCTGACTTTC. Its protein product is CATSRGPGRGANVLTF. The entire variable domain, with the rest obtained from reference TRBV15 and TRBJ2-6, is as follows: DAMVIQNPRYQVTQFGKPVTLSCSQTLNHNVMYWYQQKSSQAPKLLFHYYDKDFNNEADTPDNFQSRRPNTSFCFLDIRSPGLGDTAMYLCATSRGPGRGANVLTFGAGSRLTVL.

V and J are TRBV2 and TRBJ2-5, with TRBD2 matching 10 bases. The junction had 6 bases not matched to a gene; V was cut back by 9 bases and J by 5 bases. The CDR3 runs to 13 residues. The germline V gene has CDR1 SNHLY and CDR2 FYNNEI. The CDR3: CARAGGPGETQYF. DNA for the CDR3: TGTGCCAGAGCGGGAGGGCCGGGGGAGACCCAGTACTTC.

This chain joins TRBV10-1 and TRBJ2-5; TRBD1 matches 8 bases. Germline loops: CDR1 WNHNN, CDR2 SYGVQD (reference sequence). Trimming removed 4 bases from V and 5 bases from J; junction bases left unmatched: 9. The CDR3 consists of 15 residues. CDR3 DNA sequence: TGCGCCAGCAGTGGAACCGGGACAGGCCGGGAGACCCAGTACTTC. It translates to CASSGTGTGRETQYF.

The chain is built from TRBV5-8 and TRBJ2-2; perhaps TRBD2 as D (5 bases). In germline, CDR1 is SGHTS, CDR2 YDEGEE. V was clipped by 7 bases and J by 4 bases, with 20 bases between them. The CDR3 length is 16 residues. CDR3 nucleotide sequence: TGTGCCAGCCCCCTGCGGGCAGACTTGACCACCGGGGAGCTGTTTTTT. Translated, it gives CASPLRADLTTGELFF.

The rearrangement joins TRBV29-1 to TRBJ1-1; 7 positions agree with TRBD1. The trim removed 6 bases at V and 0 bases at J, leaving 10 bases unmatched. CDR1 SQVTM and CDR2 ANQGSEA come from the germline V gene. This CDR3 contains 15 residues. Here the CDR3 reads CSVGRDSNMNTEAFF. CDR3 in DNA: TGCAGCGTCGGGAGGGACAGCAACATGAACACTGAAGCTTTCTTT.

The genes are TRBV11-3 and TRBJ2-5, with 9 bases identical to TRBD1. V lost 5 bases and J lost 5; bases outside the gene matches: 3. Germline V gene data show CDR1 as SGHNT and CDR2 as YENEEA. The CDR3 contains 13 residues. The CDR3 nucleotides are TGTGCCAGCAGCGCCGGACAGGGGGAGACCCAGTACTTC. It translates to CASSAGQGETQYF.

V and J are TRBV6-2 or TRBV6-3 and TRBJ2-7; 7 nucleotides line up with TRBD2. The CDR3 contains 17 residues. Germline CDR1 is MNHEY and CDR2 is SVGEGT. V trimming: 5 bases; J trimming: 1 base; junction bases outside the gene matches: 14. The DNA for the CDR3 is TGTGCCAGCAGTAGAGAGTTTTCTAGCGGCCCTTCCTACGAGCAGTACTTC. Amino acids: CASSREFSSGPSYEQYF.

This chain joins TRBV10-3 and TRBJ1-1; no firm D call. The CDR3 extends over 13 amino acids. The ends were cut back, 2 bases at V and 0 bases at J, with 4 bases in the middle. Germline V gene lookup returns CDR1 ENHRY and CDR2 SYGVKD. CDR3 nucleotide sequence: TGTGCCATCAGTGAGAAGCTGAACACTGAAGCTTTCTTT. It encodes CAISEKLNTEAFF.

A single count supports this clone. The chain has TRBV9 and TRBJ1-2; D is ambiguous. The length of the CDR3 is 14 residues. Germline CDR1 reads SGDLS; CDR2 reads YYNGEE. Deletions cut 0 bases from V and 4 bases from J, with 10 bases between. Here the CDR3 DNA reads TGTGCCAGCAGCGTAGATGGCAGAGGCTATGGCTACACCTTC. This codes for CASSVDGRGYGYTF.

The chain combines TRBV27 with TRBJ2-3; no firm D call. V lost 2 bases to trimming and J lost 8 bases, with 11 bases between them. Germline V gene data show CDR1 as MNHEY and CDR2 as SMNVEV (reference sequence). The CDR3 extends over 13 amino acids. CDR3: CASSLQALGTQYF. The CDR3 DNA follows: TGTGCCAGCAGTTTACAGGCTCTTGGTACGCAGTATTTT.

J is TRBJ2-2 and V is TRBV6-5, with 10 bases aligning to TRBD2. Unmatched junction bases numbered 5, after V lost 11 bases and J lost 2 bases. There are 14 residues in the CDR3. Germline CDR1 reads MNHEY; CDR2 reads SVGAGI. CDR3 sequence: CAGRTSGNTGELFF. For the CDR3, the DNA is TGTGCCGGGAGGACTAGCGGAAACACCGGGGAGCTGTTTTTT.

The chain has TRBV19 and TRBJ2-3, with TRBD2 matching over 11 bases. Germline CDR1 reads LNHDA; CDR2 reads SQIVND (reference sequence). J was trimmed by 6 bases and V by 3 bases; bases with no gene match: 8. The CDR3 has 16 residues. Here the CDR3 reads CASSILLAGGADTQYF. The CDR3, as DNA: TGTGCCAGTAGTATCCTCTTAGCGGGAGGGGCCGATACGCAGTATTTT.